This note documents a single TCR beta chain sequence. Its antigen is unknown. V lost 1 base and J lost 0, with 9 bases in between. The germline CDR1 and CDR2 sequences are DFQATT and SNEGSKA (reference sequence). This CDR3 contains 15 residues. The source of the sample is a study of early T cells in non-severe SARS-CoV-2 infection. Study-level findings and limits: The study's VDJdb matching favored anti-spike CD8 responses and missed private and CD4 specificities.

Individually, cDNA molecules had unique molecular identifiers attached to them. MiXCR, run by TCRdb on the 5' RACE reads, gives a single entry per CDR3 protein. This table holds around 80,000 distinct CDR3 sequences, 10% found once. This specimen consisted of whole blood, obtained at baseline. This sequence originates from an adult who was a healthcare worker with PCR-confirmed SARS-CoV-2 infection or an uninfected control (not recorded which). V gene TRBV20-1 combines with J gene TRBJ2-2; D perhaps matches TRBD2 (5 bases). CDR3 protein: CSARGGNANTGELFF. The DNA of the CDR3 is TGCAGTGCTAGAGGAGGGAACGCGAACACCGGGGAGCTGTTTTTT.